The T cell receptor (beta chain) described here comes from a study of cytomegalovirus exposure and HLA in healthy donors. This clone was observed once. Germline assignment: CDR1 SGHVS and CDR2 FNYEAQ. Trimming took 5 bases from V and 0 from J, leaving 13 bases between them. The CDR3 spans 16 residues. Sequencing used immunoSEQ multiplex PCR; TCRdb keeps in-frame clones, though not all of them. The sample has approximately 140,000 clones, 85% to 90% seen once. The donors were in the roughly 130-subject validation cohort; that cohort was separate from the approximately 700-subject first cohort. The clonotype originates from a young man in good health and CMV-seropositive. Source material: PBMCs. V gene TRBV7-6 combines with J gene TRBJ1-4; D uncertain. The CDR3: CASSSGDITTNEKLFF. The CDR3 DNA reads as TGTGCCAGCAGCAGCGGCGATATAACAACTAATGAAAAACTGTTTTTT.